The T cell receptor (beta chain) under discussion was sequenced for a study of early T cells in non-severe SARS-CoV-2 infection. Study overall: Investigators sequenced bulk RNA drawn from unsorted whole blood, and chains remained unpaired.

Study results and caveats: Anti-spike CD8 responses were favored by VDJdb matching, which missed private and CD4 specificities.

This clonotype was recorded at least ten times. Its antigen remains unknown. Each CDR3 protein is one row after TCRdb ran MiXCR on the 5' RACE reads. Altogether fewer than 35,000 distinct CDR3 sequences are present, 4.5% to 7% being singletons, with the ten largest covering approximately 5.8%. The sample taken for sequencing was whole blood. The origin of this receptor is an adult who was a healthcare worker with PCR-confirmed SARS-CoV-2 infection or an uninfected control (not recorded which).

The chain's CDR3 is CSVTDGLQTQYF. CDR3 sequence (DNA): TGCAGCGTGACGGACGGTCTTCAGACCCAGTACTTC. The chain carries TRBV29-1 and TRBJ2-5; no clear D. This CDR3 has 12 amino acids. Germline values: CDR1 SQVTM, CDR2 ANQGSEA. Trimming took off 6 bases at V and 6 bases at J, with 14 bases between the two ends.